These 23 T cell receptor beta chains were sequenced from one sample in a study of shared clonotypes between healthy human individuals. Profiling relied on immunoSEQ multiplex PCR, and the TCRdb table lists in-frame clones only, not all of them. The sample records around 2.1 million clones, roughly 91% being singletons. Naive CD8 cells, CD45RO-negative and positively selected for CCR7, excluded terminally differentiated effector memory CD45RA+ cells. Sequenced input: naive CD8+ T cells from PBMCs. These receptors were obtained from a man aged 18 to 30 in good health. Some clones in this sample may be carry-over from other donors' samples.

V and J are TRBV5-6 and TRBJ2-1; 12 bases are shared with TRBD2. The J segment lost 3 bases and the V segment lost 2 bases, leaving 3 bases of the junction unmatched. The CDR3 is 16 residues long. Germline CDR1 reads SGHDT; CDR2 reads YYEEEE. The CDR3 DNA reads as TGTGCCAGCAGCTTACTAGCGGGAGGACTCTACAATGAGCAGTTCTTC. Protein product: CASSLLAGGLYNEQFF.

The chain carries TRBV4-2 and TRBJ2-1, with D unclear. Germline CDR1 LGHNA, CDR2 YNFKEQ. The CDR3 is 11 amino acids. Trimming pared 6 bases from V and 9 bases from J, leaving 9 bases between. For the CDR3, the DNA is TGTGCCAGCAGTCATGGTGGTGAGCAGTTCTTC. Amino acids: CASSHGGEQFF.

In DNA, the CDR3 is TGTGCCAGCACCGGCCCGGGGTGGGAGCTGTTTTTT. Amino acid sequence: CASTGPGWELFF. The genes are TRBV27 and TRBJ2-2; possibly TRBD2 for D (5 bases). Trimming pared 7 bases from V and 9 bases from J, leaving 12 bases between. Germline V gene sequence: CDR1 MNHEY, CDR2 SMNVEV (reference sequence). The CDR3 covers 12 residues.

This clone was picked up one time. The chain uses TRBV11-2 and TRBJ2-7; maybe TRBD1 (6 bases). This CDR3 contains 13 residues. CDR1 and CDR2 (germline): SGHAT, FQNNGV. Between the trimmed V and J ends, which lost 2 bases and 7 bases, there was a span of 12 bases. The DNA for the CDR3 is TGTGCCAGCAGCTTAAGACAGGCTAGGGAGCAGTACTTC. Its translation: CASSLRQAREQYF.

This rearrangement joins TRBV11-2 to TRBJ2-7; perhaps TRBD2 as D (6 bases). The CDR3 runs 16 residues. V was clipped by 1 base and J by 2 bases, with 15 bases between them. Germline CDR1 and CDR2: SGHAT and FQNNGV. The CDR3 reads CASSLVSLASAYEQYF. In DNA, the CDR3 is TGTGCCAGCAGCTTAGTGAGTCTAGCGTCAGCCTACGAGCAGTACTTC.

The rearrangement uses TRBV10-3 and TRBJ1-5; 10 bases match TRBD1. The V segment lost 2 bases and the J segment 6 bases; nucleotides outside the gene matches: 4. Germline CDR1 reads ENHRY; CDR2 reads SYGVKD. The CDR3 is 15 amino acids. In DNA form, the CDR3 reads TGTGCCATCAGTGAGGGGACAGGGGAATTTCAGCCCCAGCATTTT. This gives the protein CAISEGTGEFQPQHF.

This clone was detected once. The chain employs TRBV28 and TRBJ1-1; the D is unclear. The CDR3 consists of 15 residues. V lost 6 bases and J lost 1, with 15 bases in between. In germline, CDR1 is MDHEN, CDR2 SYDVKM. The CDR3 nucleotides read TGTGCCAGCAGCTTAACAACCTCAGGGAACACTGAAGCTTTCTTT. Amino acid sequence: CASSLTTSGNTEAFF. Filled out from reference TRBV28 and TRBJ1-1, the complete variable domain reads DVKVTQSSRYLVKRTGEKVFLECVQDMDHENMFWYRQDPGLGLRLIYFSYDVKMKEKGDIPEGYSVSREKKERFSLILESASTNQTSMYLCASSLTTSGNTEAFFGQGTRLTVV.

This clone was seen only once. V is TRBV28 and J is TRBJ2-2; D uncertain. Germline CDR1 reads MDHEN; CDR2 reads SYDVKM. The CDR3 is 14 amino acids. V was clipped by 6 bases and J by 6 bases, with 14 bases between them. This CDR3 reads CASSRSYLSGELFF. The CDR3 DNA reads TGTGCCAGCAGCCGCTCGTACCTCTCCGGGGAGCTGTTTTTT.

This clone was observed once. V gene TRBV19 combines with J gene TRBJ2-5, with TRBD2 matching 7 bases. Germline loops: CDR1 LNHDA, CDR2 SQIVND (reference sequence). This CDR3 spans 16 amino acids. V dropped 3 bases and J dropped 5; count of bases not matched to a gene: 12. The CDR3 DNA is TGTGCCAGTAGTATTCCAGGACTAGGCGGGGATGAGACCCAGTACTTC. Translation: CASSIPGLGGDETQYF.

The genes are TRBV9 and TRBJ2-2; TRBD2 matches at 12 bases. The CDR3 spans 15 residues. CDR1 SGDLS and CDR2 YYNGEE come from the germline V gene. V dropped 6 bases and J dropped 6; count of bases not matched to a gene: 6. The CDR3 sequence: CASTYSSGRAGELFF. CDR3 coding DNA: TGTGCCAGCACTTACTCTAGCGGGAGGGCCGGGGAGCTGTTTTTT.

The gene calls are TRBV28 and TRBJ2-1; possibly TRBD1 for D (6 bases). The CDR3 sequence is 15 residues long. Germline V gene sequence: CDR1 MDHEN, CDR2 SYDVKM. Trimming left V 10 bases short and J 2 bases short, with 18 bases between. The CDR3 DNA reads as TGTGCCACCTCCCTGACAGGAGAGGCCTACAATGAGCAGTTCTTC. The encoded protein is CATSLTGEAYNEQFF.

This clone was seen a single time. The chain employs TRBV13 and TRBJ2-3, with no clear D. Germline V gene data show CDR1 as PRHDT and CDR2 as FYEKMQ (reference sequence). There are 15 residues in the CDR3. Between the trimmed V and J ends, which lost 2 bases and 1 base, there was a span of 10 bases. For the CDR3, the DNA is TGTGCCAGCAGCTTAAATCGCGTCGGCACAGATACGCAGTATTTT. Translation gives CASSLNRVGTDTQYF.

The chain joins TRBV6-5 to TRBJ2-3; 8 bases are a match to TRBD2. V lost 1 base, J lost 9 bases, and 6 bases stayed unmatched. Germline V gene sequence: CDR1 MNHEY, CDR2 SVGAGI. The CDR3 has 14 residues. CDR3 coding DNA: TGTGCCAGCAGTTACTACACAGCGGGAGAGACGCAGTATTTT. It is translated as CASSYYTAGETQYF.

The chain is built from TRBV30 and TRBJ2-1, with D tentatively TRBD2 (6 bases). V gave up 3 bases and J gave up 0 bases, with 12 bases separating them. Germline V gene sequence: CDR1 GTSNPN, CDR2 SVGIG (reference sequence). The CDR3 length is 15 residues. As DNA, the CDR3 is TGTGCCTGGAGCGGGGACTGGTACTCCTACAATGAGCAGTTCTTC. Amino acid sequence: CAWSGDWYSYNEQFF.

This rearrangement joins TRBV7-9 to TRBJ2-7; D may be TRBD2 (6 bases). Trimming stripped 1 base from V and 1 base from J, with 14 bases between. This CDR3 is 16 amino acids long. Germline CDR1 is SEHNR and CDR2 is FQNEAQ (reference sequence). The CDR3 nucleotides read TGTGCCAGCAGCTTAGAAGGCGGGGAGCAGTCCTACGAGCAGTACTTC. Translated: CASSLEGGEQSYEQYF.

This chain connects TRBV7-2 to TRBJ2-7; TRBD2 matches at 12 bases. Per germline, CDR1 SGHTA and CDR2 FQGNSA. Unmatched junction bases numbered 4, after V lost 3 bases and J lost 4 bases. The CDR3 length is 15 residues. CDR3 sequence (DNA): TGTGCCAGCAGCTTTCTAGCGGGGGGGAGTTACGAGCAGTACTTC. Its translation is CASSFLAGGSYEQYF.

This clone has a single count. The V call is TRBV4-3, the J call TRBJ2-1, with 8 bases fitting TRBD2. V lost 2 bases, J lost 4 bases, and 4 bases stayed unmatched. This CDR3 contains 15 residues. Germline V gene sequence: CDR1 LGHNA, CDR2 YSLEER. Here the CDR3 DNA reads TGCGCCAGCAGCCAATCCAGCGGGAGTTACAATGAGCAGTTCTTC. This codes for CASSQSSGSYNEQFF.

The chain recombines TRBV2 with TRBJ2-3, with TRBD2 identical over 10 bases. This CDR3 comprises 17 residues. J was trimmed by 0 bases and V by 10 bases; bases with no gene match: 13. CDR1 and CDR2 from the germline V gene are SNHLY and FYNNEI. The CDR3 loop reads CANPPSGSRYSTDTQYF. The DNA for the CDR3 is TGTGCCAACCCTCCTAGCGGGAGTCGATATAGCACAGATACGCAGTATTTT. Looking up the rest from reference TRBV2 and TRBJ2-3 gives the full variable domain: EPEVTQTPSHQVTQMGQEVILRCVPISNHLYFYWYRQILGQKVEFLVSFYNNEISEKSEIFDDQFSVERPDGSNFTLKIRSTKLEDSAMYFCANPPSGSRYSTDTQYFGPGTRLTVL.

To note about this clone: The same CDR3 is also encoded by other DNA sequences in this sample. CDR3 nucleotides: TGTGCCAGCAGTTTATCTGGCTCCTACGAGCAGTACTTC. This translates into CASSLSGSYEQYF. The V call is TRBV27, the J call TRBJ2-7; D not certain. V lost 0 bases, J lost 0 bases, and 3 bases lay in between. The CDR3 runs 13 residues. CDR1 and CDR2 from the germline V gene are MNHEY and SMNVEV (reference sequence).

This chain links TRBV6-1 with TRBJ2-7; D unresolved. There are 12 residues in the CDR3. The ends were cut back, 2 bases at V and 7 bases at J, with 9 bases in the middle. Germline-derived CDR1 and CDR2 are MNHNS and SASEGT. In nucleotides, the CDR3 is TGTGCCAGCAGTGAAATTGGTTGGGAGCAGTACTTC. Translated: CASSEIGWEQYF.

This sequence joins TRBV4-3 and TRBJ1-5; a possible D gene is TRBD1 (6 bases). V was shortened by 0 bases and J by 4 bases, with 13 bases between the two germline ends. Looked up from germline, CDR1 is LGHNA and CDR2 is YSLEER. This CDR3 is 16 amino acids long. The CDR3 DNA reads as TGCGCCAGCAGCCAAGAATGGGGGGCTGCAAATCAGCCCCAGCATTTT. The encoded protein is CASSQEWGAANQPQHF.

The rearrangement links TRBV9 to TRBJ1-1; perhaps TRBD1 as D (6 bases). This CDR3 has 19 residues. The V end lost 0 bases, the J end lost 0 bases, and 21 bases lay between the germline ends. Germline V gene data show CDR1 as SGDLS and CDR2 as YYNGEE. The CDR3 is CASSVVPDLGKGVNTEAFF. The DNA for the CDR3 is TGTGCCAGCAGCGTAGTACCGGATCTCGGGAAGGGGGTGAACACTGAAGCTTTCTTT.

The gene calls are TRBV7-9 and TRBJ2-1; weak D call: TRBD1 (6 bases). Germline V gene sequence: CDR1 SEHNR, CDR2 FQNEAQ (reference sequence). The CDR3 runs to 16 residues. The V gene lost 5 bases and the J gene lost 5 bases, with 19 bases spanning the gap. The chain's CDR3 is CASSPPRGWGDNEQFF. The CDR3 nucleotides read TGTGCCAGCAGCCCCCCCAGGGGCTGGGGCGACAATGAGCAGTTCTTC.